These 26 T cell receptor beta chains came from one sample sequenced in a study of T cell clonotyping in hematopoietic cell transplantation. Profiling relied on immunoSEQ multiplex PCR, and the TCRdb table lists in-frame clones only, not all of them. The table lists 7,900 or so clones, around 89% of them singletons. The sequences come from PBMCs, collected 30 days after allogeneic stem cell transplant. These receptors all come from a female patient aged 50 to 60 who had an allogeneic stem cell transplant from an unrelated donor, so the T cells may come from the graft donor. Some clones in this sample may be carry-over from other donors' samples.

V gene TRBV5-1 combines with J gene TRBJ2-3; 10 nucleotides align to TRBD1. Germline values: CDR1 SGHRS, CDR2 YFSETQ. The CDR3 is made up of 15 amino acids. Trimming at V came to 4 bases and at J to 4 bases, leaving 6 bases not matched to a gene. The CDR3 region has the DNA TGCGCCAGCAGCCAAGGACAGGGGGGCCCAGATACGCAGTATTTT. Protein product: CASSQGQGGPDTQYF. Variable domain in full (rest from reference TRBV5-1 and TRBJ2-3): KAGVTQTPRYLIKTRGQQVTLSCSPISGHRSVSWYQQTPGQGLQFLFEYFSETQRNKGNFPGRFSGRQFSNSRSEMNVSTLELGDSALYLCASSQGQGGPDTQYFGPGTRLTVL.

The chain has TRBV11-1 and TRBJ2-7, with D tentatively TRBD2 (6 bases). CDR1 and CDR2 (germline): SGHAT, FQDESV (reference sequence). Trimming removed 3 bases at V and 3 bases at J, with 24 bases between. The CDR3 extends over 18 amino acids. The CDR3 sequence is CASSFDNSRGKFLYEQYF. The CDR3 region has the DNA TGTGCCAGCAGCTTTGACAACTCCCGGGGGAAATTCCTCTACGAGCAGTACTTC.

The rearrangement joins TRBV9 to TRBJ2-1; D is unresolved. CDR1 and CDR2 (germline): SGDLS, YYNGEE. This CDR3 contains 13 residues. V was cut by 4 bases and J by 4 bases, with 9 bases left in between. CDR3 in amino acids: CASSFRLYNEQFF. In nucleotides, the CDR3 is TGTGCCAGCAGCTTCCGATTGTACAATGAGCAGTTCTTC.

CDR3 residues: CASSARNTGELFF. The DNA for the CDR3 is TGTGCCAGCAGTGCACGGAACACCGGGGAGCTGTTTTTT. V gene TRBV2 combines with J gene TRBJ2-2; D is unresolved. V lost 4 bases and J 1 base, leaving 4 bases between the germline ends. Germline V gene data show CDR1 as SNHLY and CDR2 as FYNNEI. This CDR3 has 13 residues.

The chain carries TRBV2 and TRBJ2-2; D is perhaps TRBD1 (6 bases). The CDR3 is 14 residues long. Germline V gives CDR1 SNHLY, CDR2 FYNNEI. The V gene lost 4 bases and the J gene lost 4 bases, with 10 bases spanning the gap. The CDR3 DNA follows: TGTGCCAGCAGTGCCGGGACATTCACCGGGGAGCTGTTTTTT. This codes for CASSAGTFTGELFF.

The J gene is TRBJ2-1, the V gene TRBV9; tentative D call: TRBD1 (6 bases). V lost 2 bases and J 4 bases, leaving 19 bases between the germline ends. The CDR3 totals 17 residues. The germline gives CDR1 SGDLS, CDR2 YYNGEE. CDR3 DNA sequence: TGTGCCAGCAGCGTCGGACCAGGGGTCCCTGGGTACAATGAGCAGTTCTTC. This codes for CASSVGPGVPGYNEQFF.

The chain combines TRBV28 with TRBJ2-2, with TRBD2 matching over 7 bases. This CDR3 spans 16 amino acids. Germline CDR1 reads MDHEN; CDR2 reads SYDVKM. J gave up 3 bases and V 6 bases, and 10 bases lay outside the gene matches. The CDR3 DNA reads as TGTGCCAGCAGACCACAAGGGAGGGAGGACACCGGGGAGCTGTTTTTT. It translates to CASRPQGREDTGELFF.

This chain connects TRBV25-1 to TRBJ1-2; D is undetermined. The CDR3 extends over 12 amino acids. V shed 3 bases and J shed 10 bases, with 12 bases lying between them. Germline assignment: CDR1 MGHDK and CDR2 SYGVNS. CDR3 loop: CASSDLWGFYTF. In DNA form, the CDR3 reads TGTGCCAGCAGTGACCTATGGGGTTTCTACACCTTC.

The chain employs TRBV21-1 and TRBJ1-6; the table calls TRBD1, which could not be checked here. TRBV21-1 is deemed a pseudogene. The CDR3 is 14 amino acids. This CDR3 is CASSTWTNNSPLHF. CDR3 DNA: TGTGCCAGCAGCACTTGGACAAATAATTCACCCCTCCACTTT.

The V and J genes are TRBV5-1 and TRBJ2-5; D gene ambiguous. Per germline, CDR1 SGHRS and CDR2 YFSETQ. This CDR3 is 11 amino acids long. V dropped 4 bases and J dropped 1 base, with 2 bases sitting between them. This CDR3 reads CASSRQETQYF. As DNA, the CDR3 is TGCGCCAGCAGCCGCCAAGAGACCCAGTACTTC.

The chain employs TRBV7-3 and TRBJ1-1; D is uncertain. Germline CDR1 SGHTA, CDR2 FQGTGA. The germline V and J ends were trimmed by 5 bases and 6 bases, with 16 bases remaining between them. The CDR3 covers 14 residues. The CDR3: CASSPGFVRAEAFF. CDR3 sequence (DNA): TGTGCCAGCAGCCCCGGTTTCGTACGGGCTGAAGCTTTCTTT.

The chain employs TRBV5-4 and TRBJ2-2; 8 positions agree with TRBD1. Germline values: CDR1 SGHNT, CDR2 YYREEE (reference sequence). CDR3 size: 17 residues. J lost 2 bases, V lost 5 bases, and 11 bases had no gene match. This chain's CDR3 is CASRNSNQGANTGELFF. CDR3 nucleotides: TGTGCCAGCAGGAATTCCAACCAGGGGGCAAACACCGGGGAGCTGTTTTTT.

CDR3 region: CASSFSGTSSYEQYV. The CDR3 DNA follows: TGTGCCAGCAGCTTCTCCGGGACTAGCTCCTACGAGCAGTACGTC. This chain links TRBV7-9 with TRBJ2-7; TRBD2 agrees at 8 bases. Germline CDR1 SEHNR, CDR2 FQNEAQ (reference sequence). After removal of 3 bases from V and 0 bases from J, the junction contained 4 bases not matched to a gene. The CDR3 is made up of 15 amino acids.

V is TRBV15 and J is TRBJ2-4; D is possibly TRBD2 (5 bases). This CDR3 contains 16 residues. V was pared by 0 bases and J by 6 bases, with 15 bases between. The germline V gene encodes CDR1 LNHNV and CDR2 YYDKDF (reference sequence). The CDR3 sequence is CATSRDLSSGSNIQYF. CDR3 DNA sequence: TGTGCCACCAGCAGAGATTTAAGTTCGGGGTCAAACATTCAGTACTTC.

The CDR3 here is CASSFPGTGNTGELFF. CDR3 coding DNA: TGTGCCAGCAGTTTCCCCGGGACAGGGAACACCGGGGAGCTGTTTTTT. The genes are TRBV28 and TRBJ2-2; 8 positions agree with TRBD1. This CDR3 comprises 16 residues. J was trimmed by 1 base and V by 3 bases; bases with no gene match: 4. Germline-derived CDR1 and CDR2 are MDHEN and SYDVKM. Full variable domain (rest looked up from reference TRBV28 and TRBJ2-2): DVKVTQSSRYLVKRTGEKVFLECVQDMDHENMFWYRQDPGLGLRLIYFSYDVKMKEKGDIPEGYSVSREKKERFSLILESASTNQTSMYLCASSFPGTGNTGELFFGEGSRLTVL.

This clone was recorded once. The chain recombines TRBV6-1 with TRBJ1-2; D gene uncertain. The CDR3 totals 15 residues. CDR1 and CDR2 from the germline V gene are MNHNS and SASEGT. Trimming stripped 3 bases from V and 8 bases from J, with 19 bases between. CDR3 nucleotides: TGTGCCAGCAGTGATATAAGGGTGAGGATCCGAGGCTACACCTTC. Protein sequence: CASSDIRVRIRGYTF.

The chain joins TRBV7-9 to TRBJ2-2; 7 bases map to TRBD2. V lost 3 bases, J lost 5 bases, and 0 bases stayed unmatched. This CDR3 comprises 13 residues. Germline assignment: CDR1 SEHNR and CDR2 FQNEAQ (reference sequence). The DNA for the CDR3 is TGTGCCAGCAGCTTGGGAGGGACCGGGGAGCTGTTTTTT. The encoded protein is CASSLGGTGELFF.

About this clone: The same CDR3 can be traced to other DNA sequences in this sample. J is TRBJ2-7 and V is TRBV10-2; TRBD2 agrees at 9 bases. The CDR3 is made up of 15 amino acids. Germline lookup yields CDR1 WSHSY and CDR2 SAAADI. The J segment lost 4 bases and the V segment lost 0 bases, leaving 4 bases of the junction unmatched. The CDR3, as DNA: TGCGCCAGCAGTGAGTCCGGCGGGAGGGCTTACGAGCAGTACTTC. It yields the protein CASSESGGRAYEQYF.

The chain couples TRBV6-5 to TRBJ1-3; perhaps TRBD1 as D (5 bases). Deletions cut 0 bases from V and 8 bases from J, with 5 bases between. The CDR3 sequence is 12 residues long. Per germline, CDR1 MNHEY and CDR2 SVGAGI. CDR3 in amino acids: CASSYSGDTIYF. As DNA, the CDR3 is TGTGCCAGCAGTTACTCGGGGGACACCATATATTTT.

The chain joins TRBV4-3 to TRBJ2-1; 10 bases are shared with TRBD2. V shed 4 bases and J 3 bases; nucleotides not matched to a gene: 9. CDR3 length: 17 amino acids. Germline CDR1 reads LGHNA; CDR2 reads YSLEER. The CDR3 DNA sequence: TGCGCCAGCAGCCGTTTGACCGGGACTAGCGTCTACAATGAGCAGTTCTTC. Its protein product is CASSRLTGTSVYNEQFF.

This clone was counted between two and nine times. CDR3 DNA: TGTGCCAGCAGCTTAGTTCTAGCGGGGGACAATGAGCAGTTCTTC. Amino acid sequence: CASSLVLAGDNEQFF. This chain links TRBV7-3 with TRBJ2-1, with 10 bases lining up with TRBD2. From germline, CDR1 is SGHTA and CDR2 FQGTGA. V shed 2 bases, J shed 5 bases, and the junction held 3 bases outside the gene matches. The length of the CDR3 is 15 residues.

The V call is TRBV5-8, the J call TRBJ1-2; D is undetermined. CDR3 length equals 15 residues. CDR1 SGHTS and CDR2 YDEGEE come from the germline V gene. Trimming left V 4 bases short and J 6 bases short, with 19 bases between. The DNA of the CDR3 is TGTGCCAGCAGCCCAGATATACGGGAGACGAATGGCTACACCTTC. Translating gives CASSPDIRETNGYTF.

The chain combines TRBV27 with TRBJ2-2; D possibly uses TRBD1 or TRBD2 (5 bases each). Trimming stripped 4 bases from V and 0 bases from J, with 18 bases between. Germline V gene sequence: CDR1 MNHEY, CDR2 SMNVEV (reference sequence). This CDR3 has 18 residues. In DNA, the CDR3 is TGTGCCAGCAGTTCGGGGTCGGGTGACAGACCGAACACCGGGGAGCTGTTTTTT. Residues: CASSSGSGDRPNTGELFF.

V and J are TRBV10-3 and TRBJ2-2; 8 bases line up with TRBD2. The CDR3 has 15 residues. Germline V gene data show CDR1 as ENHRY and CDR2 as SYGVKD. Germline trimming cut 6 bases from V and 0 bases from J; bases unmatched to any gene: 3. This CDR3 is CAISIAGPNTGELFF. As DNA, the CDR3 is TGTGCCATCAGCATAGCGGGACCGAACACCGGGGAGCTGTTTTTT.

The rearrangement joins TRBV27 to TRBJ2-2, with D possibly TRBD2 on 6 matching bases. This CDR3 has 15 amino acids. Trimming took off 6 bases at V and 9 bases at J, with 20 bases between the two ends. CDR1 is MNHEY and CDR2 is SMNVEV in the germline V gene (reference sequence). CDR3 protein: CASRSDGRGGRELFF. The DNA for the CDR3 is TGTGCCAGCAGATCTGACGGGCGGGGTGGTCGGGAGCTGTTTTTT.

This rearrangement joins TRBV28 to TRBJ2-7, with a possible D match to TRBD1 (5 bases). CDR1 MDHEN and CDR2 SYDVKM come from the germline V gene. The length of the CDR3 is 16 residues. The V end lost 2 bases, the J end lost 3 bases, and 17 bases lay between the germline ends. The CDR3 sequence: CASSLRGYHISYEQYV. CDR3 nucleotides: TGTGCCAGCAGTTTAAGGGGCTACCACATTAGCTACGAGCAGTACGTC.